This T cell receptor (beta chain) emerged from a study of blood T cell repertoires in COVID-19. Using immunoSEQ multiplex PCR, the repertoire was profiled, and TCRdb retains in-frame clones only, with some absent. The data hold around 340,000 clones, with roughly 86% observed a single time. This clone was recorded a few times. Source material: PBMCs or T cells enriched from blood (not recorded which). This TCR came from a woman under 40 who had been exposed to COVID-19.

This chain's CDR3 is CASSPRGTGGSANSPLHF. The CDR3 DNA is TGTGCCAGCTCACCACGAGGGACAGGGGGGTCCGCTAATTCACCCCTCCACTTT. The chain links TRBV18 to TRBJ1-6; TRBD1 matches at 11 bases. CDR1 is KGHSH, CDR2 LQKENI, per germline. V was clipped by 1 base and J by 6 bases; unmatched bases: 8. The CDR3 totals 18 residues.